This T cell receptor (beta chain) derives from a study of OX40 agonist ivuxolimab in advanced cancers. Clones were read by immunoSEQ multiplex PCR, and TCRdb kept only the in-frame ones, dropping some. Of 70,000 to 90,000 clones in the sample, about 82% were seen once. The V end was cut by 4 bases, the J end by 6 bases, with 16 bases between. The CDR3 sequence is 14 residues long. Germline CDR1 SQVTM, CDR2 ANQGSEA. The receptor was isolated from an adult with an advanced solid tumor such as melanoma, head and neck, liver or kidney cancer. The chain couples TRBV29-1 to TRBJ2-1; D unclear. The sequencing used CD4+ or CD8+ T cells sorted from blood, collected in a trial of the OX40 agonist ivuxolimab. This CDR3 is CSVGSGRFPNEQFF. CDR3 bases: TGCAGCGTTGGATCGGGCAGGTTCCCCAATGAGCAGTTCTTC.